The present TCR beta chain was sequenced within a study of blood T cell repertoires in COVID-19. At the level of the study: PBMCs, B-cell-depleted T cells, or T cells provided the cDNA or gDNA that made up the material.

Germline CDR1 is LGHDT and CDR2 is YNNKEL (reference sequence). This CDR3 contains 13 residues. Between the trimmed V and J ends, which lost 4 bases and 2 bases, there was a span of 8 bases. Under the authors' procedure: Cell counts per sample came from amplifying reference gene primers. Profiling relied on immunoSEQ multiplex PCR, and the TCRdb table lists in-frame clones only, not all of them. V, J and clone size reflect that table, while D and trimming were determined from the DNA. The sample contains 150,000 or so clones, about four fifths of which appear only once. The receptor comes from a man between 65 and 85 years old who had recovered from COVID-19. J is TRBJ1-2 and V is TRBV3-1 (or the pseudogene TRBV3-2); maybe TRBD1 (5 bases). The sequenced sample was peripheral blood. The CDR3 reads CASSPDSNYGYTF. CDR3 in DNA: TGTGCCAGCAGCCCCGACAGCAACTATGGCTACACCTTC.